Following are 32 T cell receptor beta chains from one sample sequenced in a study of identical twins. TCRdb reanalysed the 5' RACE reads using MiXCR and keeps one entry per CDR3 protein. The sample yields approximately 670,000 distinct CDR3 sequences, around 6% seen once. The sequencing input was naive T cells sorted from blood. Every receptor here comes from a man between 18 and 35 years old in good health.

Ten or more counts support this clonotype. V gene TRBV20-1 combines with J gene TRBJ1-2; 7 bases are shared with TRBD1. The CDR3 runs to 15 residues. Germline V gives CDR1 DFQATT, CDR2 SNEGSKA (reference sequence). The V segment lost 1 base and the J segment 0 bases; nucleotides outside the gene matches: 5. The CDR3 loop is CSARGRQGPNYGYTF. In DNA, the CDR3 is TGCAGTGCTAGAGGAAGACAGGGACCTAACTATGGCTACACCTTC.

This clonotype was seen ten or more times. The CDR3 bases are TGCAGTGCTAGAGTGCAGGGGGTTAATTCACCCCTCCACTTT. Its translation: CSARVQGVNSPLHF. V is TRBV20-1 and J is TRBJ1-6; TRBD1 matches at 7 bases. The length of the CDR3 is 14 residues. V gave up 1 base and J gave up 6 bases; unmatched junction bases: 3. The germline V gene encodes CDR1 DFQATT and CDR2 SNEGSKA (reference sequence).

This clonotype occurred many times. The chain employs TRBV20-1 and TRBJ2-3; TRBD2 aligns across 8 bases. Unmatched junction bases numbered 15, after V lost 5 bases and J lost 5 bases. CDR1 is DFQATT and CDR2 is SNEGSKA in the germline V gene (reference sequence). The CDR3 is made up of 16 amino acids. The CDR3 bases are TGCAGTGCTGTTCGTTTCGGGAGGGCCCTCGGAGATACGCAGTATTTT. Protein product: CSAVRFGRALGDTQYF.

At least ten counts were recorded for this clonotype. This chain links TRBV29-1 with TRBJ2-2, with TRBD2 identical over 9 bases. V shed 7 bases, J shed 1 base, and the junction held 7 bases outside the gene matches. The CDR3 covers 15 residues. Germline lookup yields CDR1 SQVTM and CDR2 ANQGSEA. The CDR3 reads CSARLAERNTGELFF. The CDR3 region has the DNA TGCAGCGCCAGACTAGCGGAGAGGAACACCGGGGAGCTGTTTTTT.

This clonotype occurred a few times. This rearrangement joins TRBV12-3 or TRBV12-4 to TRBJ1-5, with 9 bases lining up with TRBD1. With 7 bases clipped from V and 5 bases from J, the junction kept 9 bases outside the gene matches. The CDR3 is made up of 15 amino acids. CDR3 residues: CASTSGTGTYQPQHF. CDR3 bases: TGTGCCAGCACCAGTGGGACAGGGACCTATCAGCCCCAGCATTTT.

The V call is TRBV28, the J call TRBJ2-1; no firm D call. The CDR3 has 12 amino acids. The germline V gene encodes CDR1 MDHEN and CDR2 SYDVKM. Deletions cut 8 bases from V and 7 bases from J, with 12 bases between. The CDR3 sequence: CASSGGTNEQFF. CDR3 in DNA: TGTGCCAGCTCGGGCGGAACAAATGAGCAGTTCTTC.

The chain couples TRBV25-1 to TRBJ2-2; D uncertain. Trimming removed 6 bases from V and 6 bases from J, with 8 bases in between. Germline V lookup: CDR1 MGHDK, CDR2 SYGVNS. The CDR3 extends over 12 amino acids. The CDR3 DNA sequence: TGTGCCAGCAGGCAGATCGCCGGGGAGCTGTTTTTT. Protein product: CASRQIAGELFF.

Only a few counts were recorded for this clonotype. The rearrangement uses TRBV5-1 and TRBJ2-3; 9 positions match TRBD1. The CDR3 has 15 amino acids. V shed 2 bases and J 3 bases; nucleotides not matched to a gene: 4. From germline, CDR1 is SGHRS and CDR2 YFSETQ. The chain's CDR3 is CASSFRDRETDTQYF. The DNA for the CDR3 is TGCGCCAGCAGCTTTAGGGACAGGGAAACAGATACGCAGTATTTT.

This clonotype was found many times. The CDR3 loop reads CASSTPGQPNTEAFF. Written as DNA, the CDR3 is TGTGCCAGCAGCACCCCGGGACAGCCGAACACTGAAGCTTTCTTT. V usage is TRBV7-9 and J usage is TRBJ1-1; the match to TRBD1 covers 7 bases. In germline, CDR1 is SEHNR, CDR2 FQNEAQ (reference sequence). The CDR3 has 15 residues. V shed 5 bases and J 1 base; nucleotides not matched to a gene: 7.

The chain links TRBV30 to TRBJ2-7; D might be TRBD1 (6 bases). From germline, CDR1 is GTSNPN and CDR2 SVGIG (reference sequence). With 2 bases removed from V and 2 bases from J, the gap between germline ends came to 10 bases. CDR3 length: 13 amino acids. As DNA, the CDR3 is TGTGCCTGGAGTATTAACAGGGCCTACGAGCAGTACTTC. Amino acids: CAWSINRAYEQYF.

This clonotype was seen a handful of times. The V gene is TRBV6-1, the J gene TRBJ2-1; D call uncertain. Per the germline V gene, CDR1 is MNHNS and CDR2 is SASEGT. Trimming pared 5 bases from V and 4 bases from J, leaving 12 bases between. The CDR3 is made up of 14 amino acids. CDR3 protein: CASSISGIYNEQFF. CDR3 sequence (DNA): TGTGCCAGCAGTATTAGTGGGATTTACAATGAGCAGTTCTTC.

This clonotype was observed a few times. The chain is built from TRBV7-2 and TRBJ2-1; no reliable D call. Trimming cost V 1 base and J 0 bases, with 7 bases left between them. CDR1 and CDR2 (germline): SGHTA, FQGNSA. This CDR3 is 15 amino acids long. The CDR3 spells CASSLVIRSYNEQFF. DNA for the CDR3: TGTGCCAGCAGCTTAGTTATACGCTCCTACAATGAGCAGTTCTTC.

The J gene is TRBJ1-1, the V gene TRBV12-3 or TRBV12-4, with D possibly TRBD1 on 5 matching bases. This CDR3 has 15 residues. With 4 bases removed from V and 1 base from J, the gap between germline ends came to 13 bases. Written as DNA, the CDR3 is TGTGCCAGCAGTTCCCGTCGGGGGTCGAACACTGAAGCTTTCTTT. The encoded protein is CASSSRRGSNTEAFF.

Here the CDR3 reads CASREVRNNSPLHF. DNA of the CDR3: TGCGCCAGCCGCGAGGTTAGGAATAATTCACCCCTCCACTTT. The V and J genes are TRBV5-1 and TRBJ1-6, with D hard to call. CDR1 is SGHRS, CDR2 YFSETQ, per germline. Trimming shortened V by 7 bases and J by 5 bases, and 13 bases separated the two germline ends. The CDR3 runs 14 residues.

The chain carries TRBV4-2 and TRBJ1-5; no firm D call. Germline V CDR1 and CDR2: LGHNA, YNFKEQ. The CDR3 runs 15 residues. V was cut by 0 bases and J by 3 bases, with 9 bases left in between. CDR3 nucleotide sequence: TGTGCCAGCAGCCAAGACAAGAATATCAATCAGCCCCAGCATTTT. This translates into CASSQDKNINQPQHF.

This clonotype was counted many times. The chain recombines TRBV29-1 with TRBJ2-7, with D perhaps given as TRBD1 or TRBD2 (5 bases each). Germline-derived CDR1 and CDR2 are SQVTM and ANQGSEA. The CDR3 contains 12 residues. V lost 7 bases to trimming and J lost 1 base, with 11 bases between them. CDR3 amino acids: CSAGTDSYEQYV. DNA for the CDR3: TGCAGCGCCGGGACGGATTCCTACGAGCAGTACGTC.

This clonotype was seen at least ten times. The chain couples TRBV5-5 to TRBJ2-7; 8 bases are shared with TRBD2. Germline V CDR1 and CDR2: SGHKS, YYEKEE (reference sequence). V dropped 0 bases and J dropped 7; count of bases not matched to a gene: 9. The length of the CDR3 is 15 residues. This CDR3 reads CASSLDGSSGFEQYV. The CDR3 coding sequence is TGTGCCAGCAGCTTGGACGGGTCTAGCGGGTTTGAGCAGTACGTC.

CDR3 DNA: TGTGCCAGCACCCGGACAGATCAAGAGACCCAGTACTTC. Amino acids: CASTRTDQETQYF. The V call is TRBV28, the J call TRBJ2-5; D is possibly TRBD1 (6 bases). The V gene lost 7 bases and the J gene lost 2 bases, with 11 bases spanning the gap. The CDR3 is 13 residues long. The germline V gene has CDR1 MDHEN and CDR2 SYDVKM.

This clonotype was observed a few times. The chain links TRBV12-3 or TRBV12-4 to TRBJ2-1, with 14 nucleotides matching TRBD2. V lost 6 bases, J lost 14 bases, and 9 bases stayed unmatched. This CDR3 is 14 amino acids long. The CDR3 DNA sequence: TGTGCCAGCAGCCAGACTAGCGGGAGGGCCAGAGAGTTCTTC. It codes for CASSQTSGRAREFF.

CDR3 sequence (DNA): TGTGCCATCAGTGAGGCCGGGCTCAGGGGAGAGACCCAGTACTTC. Protein: CAISEAGLRGETQYF. The chain couples TRBV10-3 to TRBJ2-5; D might be TRBD1 (6 bases). Per germline, CDR1 ENHRY and CDR2 SYGVKD. V shed 2 bases and J shed 4 bases, with 14 bases lying between them. This CDR3 is built from 15 residues.

This clonotype was seen at least ten times. The chain joins TRBV6-5 to TRBJ2-2; D remains ambiguous. From germline, CDR1 is MNHEY and CDR2 SVGAGI. With 0 bases removed from V and 7 bases from J, the gap between germline ends came to 9 bases. The CDR3 length is 14 residues. The CDR3 sequence is CASSYSIPVGELFF. CDR3 DNA: TGTGCCAGCAGTTACTCGATTCCAGTCGGGGAGCTGTTTTTT.

Only a few counts were recorded for this clonotype. The chain employs TRBV20-1 and TRBJ2-2; no definite D call. There are 16 residues in the CDR3. CDR1 and CDR2 (germline): DFQATT, SNEGSKA (reference sequence). Trimming stripped 3 bases from V and 3 bases from J, with 17 bases between. The CDR3 loop reads CSASFQLGYDTGELFF. The CDR3 DNA sequence: TGCAGTGCTAGCTTCCAACTGGGCTACGACACCGGGGAGCTGTTTTTT.

This chain uses TRBV7-2 with TRBJ2-1, with 11 bases fitting TRBD1. Germline CDR1 reads SGHTA; CDR2 reads FQGNSA. This CDR3 comprises 16 residues. V lost 5 bases, J lost 11 bases, and 14 bases stayed unmatched. In DNA form, the CDR3 reads TGTGCCAGCAGCCCGGAGGACAGGGGGCCCCTCCGGAAGCAGTTCTTC. Encoded protein: CASSPEDRGPLRKQFF.

V and J are TRBV5-1 and TRBJ2-2, with 15 bases matching TRBD2. V shed 0 bases and J 5 bases; nucleotides not matched to a gene: 8. Germline V gene data show CDR1 as SGHRS and CDR2 as YFSETQ. The CDR3 consists of 19 residues. The CDR3 region has the DNA TGCGCCAGCAGCTTGGGAGGACTAGCGGGAGGGCCTCGGACCGGGGAGCTGTTTTTT. Translating gives CASSLGGLAGGPRTGELFF.

In this sample, this clonotype turned up a few times. CDR3 residues: CASSGEGTQYF. CDR3 DNA: TGTGCCAGTAGTGGAGAAGGGACCCAGTACTTC. The chain employs TRBV19 and TRBJ2-5; D remains ambiguous. Trimming cost V 5 bases and J 7 bases, with 8 bases left between them. The CDR3 is 11 residues long. Germline values: CDR1 LNHDA, CDR2 SQIVND (reference sequence).

This clonotype was counted between two and nine times. The chain has TRBV20-1 and TRBJ2-7; D gene ambiguous. CDR3 size: 13 residues. Trimming shortened V by 4 bases and J by 5 bases, and 15 bases separated the two germline ends. CDR1 is DFQATT and CDR2 is SNEGSKA in the germline V gene (reference sequence). DNA for the CDR3: TGCAGTGCTAAAGCACTAACATCAAACGAGCAGTACTTC. This sequence encodes CSAKALTSNEQYF.

This clonotype was counted a few times. This sequence joins TRBV6-1 and TRBJ2-1; 8 bases map to TRBD1. Germline CDR1 reads MNHNS; CDR2 reads SASEGT. The CDR3 loop spans 15 amino acids. With V trimmed by 5 bases and J by 1 base, 4 bases remained unmatched. CDR3 protein: CASSRQGISYNEQFF. The CDR3 bases are TGTGCCAGCAGTCGACAGGGGATTTCCTACAATGAGCAGTTCTTC.

This clonotype was recorded at least ten times. The chain links TRBV2 to TRBJ1-6; D uncertain. Germline V gene sequence: CDR1 SNHLY, CDR2 FYNNEI. CDR3 length: 11 amino acids. The germline V and J ends were trimmed by 2 bases and 10 bases, with 3 bases remaining between them. For the CDR3, the DNA is TGTGCCAGCAGTGAACAATCACCCCTCCACTTT. This translates into CASSEQSPLHF.

V and J are TRBV11-2 and TRBJ2-1, with 7 bases identical to TRBD2. J gave up 10 bases and V 3 bases, and 9 bases lay outside the gene matches. Germline values: CDR1 SGHAT, CDR2 FQNNGV. This CDR3 has 14 amino acids. Written as DNA, the CDR3 is TGTGCCAGCAGCTTTAACGCGGGAGTAAGCGAGCAGTTCTTC. This sequence encodes CASSFNAGVSEQFF.

The table lists this clonotype with a few counts. The chain links TRBV7-8 to TRBJ2-3; D is tentatively TRBD1 or TRBD2 (5 bases each). The germline V gene encodes CDR1 SGHVS and CDR2 FQNEAQ. Deletions cut 2 bases from V and 0 bases from J, with 18 bases between. This CDR3 has 18 amino acids. CDR3: CASSLIFGGALSTDTQYF. In DNA form, the CDR3 reads TGTGCCAGCAGCTTAATCTTTGGGGGAGCCCTTAGCACAGATACGCAGTATTTT.

The sample holds many counts of this clonotype. CDR3 residues: CASSDSGTSYEQYV. CDR3 coding DNA: TGTGCCAGCAGCGACTCCGGGACTAGCTACGAGCAGTACGTC. V is TRBV5-6 and J is TRBJ2-7; TRBD2 matches 8 bases. Germline trimming cut 4 bases from V and 3 bases from J; bases unmatched to any gene: 6. The CDR3 runs 14 residues. Germline CDR1 and CDR2: SGHDT and YYEEEE.

This clonotype was recorded many times. The rearrangement links TRBV30 to TRBJ1-1; a possible D gene is TRBD1 (5 bases). The germline gives CDR1 GTSNPN, CDR2 SVGIG (reference sequence). Trimming removed 2 bases at V and 5 bases at J, with 12 bases between. CDR3 length: 13 residues. The CDR3 loop reads CAWSRRRATEAFF. The CDR3 DNA reads TGTGCCTGGAGTCGACGCAGGGCTACTGAAGCTTTCTTT.